At least ten counts were recorded for the clone carrying this T cell receptor beta chain. What it binds is unknown. The CDR3 contains 14 residues. Germline V gene data show CDR1 as SNHLY and CDR2 as FYNNEI. With 6 bases clipped from V and 4 bases from J, the junction kept 8 bases outside the gene matches. These data belong to a study of T cells in Graves' hyperthyroidism and ophthalmopathy. Study-level results: Stable hyperthyroidism was separated from ophthalmopathy by a model based on 13 V-J features.

The source material, RNA transcripts, was used to amplify TCR beta CDR3 regions. The TCR CDR3 was amplified in a first-round RT-PCR using the HTBI primer set. MiXCR, applied by TCRdb to the multiplex PCR reads, yields one record per CDR3 protein. Of hundreds of thousands of distinct CDR3 sequences in the sample, 15% to 20% were seen once. The receptor was derived from a man in his forties with Graves' ophthalmopathy. Material for sequencing was blood. V gene TRBV2 combines with J gene TRBJ2-5, with 7 bases that match TRBD1. The DNA of the CDR3 is TGTGCCAGCAGCCGCCCGACAGGGATAGAGACCCAGTACTTC. Protein sequence: CASSRPTGIETQYF.